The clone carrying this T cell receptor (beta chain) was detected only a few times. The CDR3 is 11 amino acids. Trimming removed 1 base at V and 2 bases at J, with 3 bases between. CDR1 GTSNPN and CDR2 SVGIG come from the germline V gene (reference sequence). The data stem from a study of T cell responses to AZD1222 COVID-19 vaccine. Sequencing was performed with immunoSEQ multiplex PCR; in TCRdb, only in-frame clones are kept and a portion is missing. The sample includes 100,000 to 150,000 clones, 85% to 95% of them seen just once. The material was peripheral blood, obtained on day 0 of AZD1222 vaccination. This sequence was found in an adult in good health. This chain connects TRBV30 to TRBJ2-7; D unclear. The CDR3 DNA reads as TGTGCCTGGAGTGACACCTACGAGCAGTACTTC. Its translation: CAWSDTYEQYF.